A selection of T cell receptor beta chains follows, all from one sample in a study of CD4+ T cells in melanoma. Assay: immunoSEQ multiplex PCR; the TCRdb copy retains only in-frame clones and omits some. Among about 11,000 clones listed, 55% to 75% were seen once. The specimen was cells from a culture (not recorded whether cultured in vitro). All receptors derive from a human donor with melanoma. Both conserved end residues are part of each CDR3. D genes are given only for firm matches. Clone sizes are given selectively: once, few, many, or a class where the clone is expanded.

clone_size	cdr3_length	d_call	v_call	j_call	cdr3_aa	cdr3_nt
once	14	TRBD2	TRBV2	TRBJ2-5	CASIYTSAQETQYF	TGTGCCAGCATTTACACTAGCGCCCAAGAGACCCAGTACTTC
once	19	TRBD1	TRBV11-2	TRBJ2-7	CASSPSPGQGPVGSYEQYF	TGTGCCAGCAGCCCTTCACCGGGACAGGGCCCTGTGGGCTCCTACGAGCAGTACTTC
few	15	NA	TRBV2	TRBJ1-5	CASSEGGGSNQPQHF	TGTGCCAGCAGTGAAGGAGGAGGTAGCAATCAGCCCCAGCATTTT
NA	14	NA	TRBV6-5	TRBJ2-7	CASSYARGRYEQYF	TGTGCCAGCAGTTACGCCCGGGGGCGATACGAGCAGTACTTC
NA	15	NA	TRBV5-4	TRBJ2-1	CASSTPRDAGREQFF	TGTGCCAGCAGCACCCCCCGGGACGCCGGTAGAGAGCAGTTCTTC
once	11	NA	TRBV5-4	TRBJ1-2	CASSSWLRWAF	TGTGCCAGCAGCTCCTGGTTACGGTGGGCCTTC
NA	14	NA	TRBV14	TRBJ1-1	CASSLLGVNTEAFF	TGTGCCAGCAGCCTCCTTGGGGTGAACACTGAAGCTTTCTTT
NA	15	NA	TRBV6-1	TRBJ1-2	CASSASGNGAYGYTF	TGTGCCAGCAGTGCATCAGGGAATGGGGCCTATGGCTACACCTTC
few	16	TRBD1	TRBV7-9	TRBJ1-2	CASSQETGGSNYGYTF	TGTGCCAGCAGCCAAGAGACAGGGGGCTCTAACTATGGCTACACCTTC
NA	14	TRBD1	TRBV5-1	TRBJ1-1	CASSDPGGDTEAFF	TGCGCCAGCAGCGACCCAGGGGGGGACACTGAAGCTTTCTTT
NA	16	NA	TRBV6-1	TRBJ2-4	CASSVSSRVTKNIQYF	TGTGCCAGCAGTGTAAGTAGTAGGGTAACCAAAAACATTCAGTACTTC
NA	14	TRBD1	TRBV29-1	TRBJ1-1	CSVVRPGTGGKAFF	TGCAGCGTTGTTCGTCCCGGGACAGGGGGCAAAGCTTTCTTT
NA	14	NA	TRBV6-6	TRBJ2-1	CASSYSLSYNEQFF	TGTGCCAGCAGTTACAGCCTCTCCTACAATGAGCAGTTCTTC
once	12	NA	TRBV5-1	TRBJ1-1	CASKVDGTEAFF	TGCGCCAGCAAAGTGGATGGCACTGAAGCTTTCTTT
NA	15	NA	TRBV10-2	TRBJ2-3	CASSGWTDDSDTQYF	TGCGCCAGCAGTGGGTGGACCGACGATTCCGATACGCAGTATTTT
NA	15	NA	TRBV27	TRBJ1-2	CASSPRNQGVYGYTF	TGTGCCAGCAGTCCGAGAAATCAGGGAGTGTATGGCTACACCTTC
NA	12	NA	TRBV29-1	TRBJ2-3	CSVAIPPDTQYF	TGCAGCGTGGCCATCCCTCCAGATACGCAGTATTTT
NA	13	NA	TRBV6-6	TRBJ1-2	CASDGSGARGYTF	TGTGCCAGCGACGGATCGGGAGCTAGGGGCTACACCTTC
NA	15	NA	TRBV19	TRBJ1-1	CASSPNPTRNTEAFF	TGTGCCAGTAGCCCCAACCCGACACGGAACACTGAAGCTTTCTTT
NA	15	NA	TRBV5-6	TRBJ1-1	CASSPGSLMNTEAFF	TGTGCCAGCAGCCCAGGCAGTCTGATGAACACTGAAGCTTTCTTT
few	14	TRBD2	TRBV5-1	TRBJ2-1	CASSLRGGLNEQFF	TGCGCCAGCAGCTTGCGGGGGGGTCTGAATGAGCAGTTCTTC
NA	14	NA	TRBV18	TRBJ2-3	CASFGGENTDTQYF	TGTGCCAGCTTTGGCGGGGAGAACACAGATACGCAGTATTTT
few	14	NA	TRBV2	TRBJ2-5	CASSEGLNQETQYF	TGTGCCAGCAGTGAAGGGTTAAACCAAGAGACCCAGTACTTC
NA	11	TRBD2	TRBV29-1	TRBJ2-1	CSGTSSDEQFF	TGCAGCGGGACTAGTTCCGATGAGCAGTTCTTC
few	15	TRBD1	TRBV6-1	TRBJ2-7	CASSEWGTGPYEQYF	TGTGCCAGCAGTGAGTGGGGGACAGGGCCCTACGAGCAGTACTTC
few	15	NA	TRBV2	TRBJ2-7	CASSDLSGLDYEQYF	TGTGCCAGCAGTGACCTCTCAGGGTTGGACTACGAGCAGTACTTC
NA	12	NA	TRBV12-5	TRBJ1-3	CASGLLQDRIYF	TGTGCTAGTGGTTTGCTCCAAGACAGAATATATTTT
NA	16	NA	TRBV10-2	TRBJ1-6	CASSESSRAIGSPLHF	TGCGCCAGCAGTGAGTCCTCAAGGGCCATTGGATCCCCCCTCCACTTT
NA	14	TRBD1	TRBV4-1	TRBJ2-3	CASSQVTGGDTQYF	TGCGCCAGCAGCCAGGTAACAGGGGGCGATACGCAGTATTTT
NA	15	TRBD1	TRBV7-3	TRBJ2-1	CASSLNRGPYNEQFF	TGTGCCAGCAGCTTAAACAGGGGCCCCTACAATGAGCAGTTCTTC
NA	13	NA	TRBV4-1	TRBJ2-3	CASSGVPPHTQYF	TGCGCCAGCAGCGGGGTACCCCCGCATACGCAGTATTTT
NA	13	NA	TRBV6-5	TRBJ1-1	CASSYLRTTEAFF	TGTGCCAGCAGTTACCTGAGGACCACTGAAGCTTTCTTT
NA	15	TRBD1	TRBV11-1	TRBJ2-1	CASSRDRVRGNEQFF	TGTGCCAGCAGCAGGGACAGGGTAAGGGGCAATGAGCAGTTCTTC
NA	18	TRBD1	TRBV14	TRBJ2-1	CASSQDSFLGQALNEQFF	TGTGCCAGCAGCCAAGATAGCTTCCTCGGACAGGCTTTGAATGAGCAGTTCTTC
NA	13	NA	TRBV19	TRBJ1-2	CASSIAGFYGYTF	TGTGCCAGTAGTATTGCAGGGTTCTATGGCTACACCTTC
NA	12	NA	TRBV5-4	TRBJ2-3	CASSFFGNTQYF	TGTGCCAGCAGCTTTTTCGGCAATACGCAGTATTTT
NA	18	TRBD2	TRBV4-1	TRBJ2-3	CASSQDRTSGTFSDTQYF	TGCGCCAGCAGCCAAGATCGGACTAGCGGAACCTTCTCAGATACGCAGTATTTT